The next 6 T cell receptor beta chains were all read from a single sample in a study of shared clonotypes between healthy human individuals. TCRdb's table, derived via immunoSEQ multiplex PCR, lists solely in-frame clones and lacks some. The sample yields over a million clones, roughly 96% seen once. What was sequenced was naive CD4+ T cells sorted from blood. Noted subset: CD45RA+ positively selected. The receptors originated from a man younger than 45 in good health.

The genes are TRBV7-2 and TRBJ2-1; 8 bases are shared with TRBD2. The CDR3 contains 13 residues. V lost 5 bases to trimming and J lost 8 bases; unmatched junction nucleotides: 5. Per the germline V gene, CDR1 is SGHTA and CDR2 is FQGNSA. This CDR3 reads CASSLQAGDEQFF. CDR3 in DNA: TGTGCCAGCAGCCTACAAGCGGGAGATGAGCAGTTCTTC.

The genes are TRBV28 and TRBJ1-2; D ambiguous. CDR3 length: 12 residues. Trimming cost V 6 bases and J 8 bases, with 13 bases left between them. CDR1 MDHEN and CDR2 SYDVKM come from the germline V gene. The CDR3 protein is CASSGFVEGYTF. Written as DNA, the CDR3 is TGTGCCAGCAGCGGGTTTGTGGAGGGCTACACCTTC.

This clone has a single count. This chain joins TRBV27 and TRBJ2-3, with a weak D call TRBD2 (6 bases). Germline CDR1 is MNHEY and CDR2 is SMNVEV (reference sequence). The CDR3 covers 15 residues. Trimming pared 3 bases from V and 2 bases from J, leaving 12 bases between. As DNA, the CDR3 is TGTGCCAGCAGTTTTGGAGGGCTGGTCACAGATACGCAGTATTTT. Its protein is CASSFGGLVTDTQYF.

This chain joins TRBV7-2 and TRBJ1-4; possible D gene TRBD1, 5 bases. The germline CDR1 and CDR2 sequences are SGHTA and FQGNSA. Trimming took 5 bases from V and 5 from J, leaving 15 bases between them. This CDR3 comprises 15 residues. The CDR3: CASSPVGGWNEKLFF. The CDR3 bases are TGTGCCAGCAGCCCAGTGGGGGGGTGGAATGAAAAACTGTTTTTT.

As regards this clone: At one end, the junction sequence differs from germline, possibly due to a read error. The genes are TRBV27 and TRBJ2-1, with 10 bases lining up with TRBD2. CDR3 length: 15 amino acids. Germline CDR1 reads MNHEY; CDR2 reads SMNVEV (reference sequence). The CDR3, as DNA: TGTGCCAGCAGTTCGCGGATCCGTTCCGCTAGCGGGAGTCTCTTC. This sequence encodes CASSSRIRSASGSLF.

V usage is TRBV11-2 and J usage is TRBJ2-7, with D perhaps assigned TRBD1 or TRBD2 (6 bases each). The CDR3 sequence is 14 residues long. V lost 1 base and J 6 bases, leaving 13 bases between the germline ends. In germline, CDR1 is SGHAT, CDR2 FQNNGV. The CDR3 DNA reads TGTGCCAGCAGCTTAGGAGGGGGGCGAGCCGAGCAGTACTTC. It is translated as CASSLGGGRAEQYF.